This TCR beta chain was retrieved from a study of T cell therapy after organ transplantation (dated by TCRdb to between 2018 and 2020). With respect to the entire study: Therapy products were autologous CMV-specific T cells expanded in vitro for 2 to 3 weeks with a peptide pool of 30 HLA class I and II CMV epitopes. Patients were given up to 6 doses of T cells at 2-week intervals and were followed for roughly 30 weeks after finishing therapy. About 80% of the ten patients were classed as clinical responders and two as nonresponders. Across 2 to 6 intravenous infusions, patients got a median of 1.92 x 10^8 CMV-specific T cells. An open-label phase I trial of autologous CMV-specific adoptive T cell therapy in solid-organ transplant recipients was the basis for the study, which was a follow-up TRBV repertoire analysis. Pretherapy peripheral blood samples were collected before T cell therapy was commenced. Of the 10 or so patients, only 8 had long-term post-therapy samples available.

Concerning this clone itself: What antigen it recognizes has not been identified. No base qualities exist here, and no much larger clone lies one base off it.

The full study reports these points: Reconstitution after therapy appeared to involve both transferred clonotypes and endogenous clonotypes that were not detected in the therapy products. Fold change in CD8 clonality after therapy was inversely correlated with pretherapy clonality, suggesting that less biased repertoires were more receptive to remodeling. The small number of expansions detected in nonresponders may reflect reduced sample coverage resulting from poor CD8+ T cell yield. The small cohort prevented assessing confounders such as concurrent antirejection and antiviral medications. Before therapy, nonresponders had marked clonal expansions, and after therapy the repertoires of nonresponders changed only minimally.

TRB CDR3 regions were amplified from genomic DNA with the immunoSEQ two-step, bias-controlled multiplex PCR assay. CDR3 libraries were sequenced on an Illumina NextSeq 500. Per the original workflow: The immunoSEQ Analyzer platform was used for the initial alignment and bioinformatics, which included bias normalization against synthetic CDR3 analogs. Annotation of V, D and J genes followed the definitions in the IMGT database. For further TRBV analyses, VDJtools version 1.1.10 and the R package tcR version 2.2.1.11 were used with default settings. For the GLIPH analysis, version 1.0 was run with default settings. In CDR3 sequences with at least 5 reads, significant changes in clonotype frequency were tested by a 2-sided binomial test with Benjamini-Hochberg correction (alpha = 0.01). The table was pulled from immuneACCESS by TCRdb, which kept in-frame rearrangements only. Such tables lose some clones; where checked, under half of the loss comes from unresolved V genes, and the rest has no known cause. The V and J calls and clone size were taken over from that table, and D and trimming were inferred from the DNA. Here the sample has approximately 52,000 clones; less than 95% occur a single time. Around 3.1% of the sample is in the top ten clones.

Including the terminal cysteine and phenylalanine, the CDR3 comprises 16 residues. The retained sequence is limited to the CDR3, 48 bases, with the frame set at the first base. V is reduced by 5 bases and J by 4 bases, leaving a spacing of 20 bases between them. CDR1 is given as MNHEY and CDR2 as SMNVEV, both from the germline V gene (reference sequence). This specimen's time point label, interpreted: before start of T cell therapy. Patients were solid-organ transplant recipients with drug-resistant/recurrent cytomegalovirus. About 10 trial participants were selected for repertoire analysis based on availability of post-therapy peripheral blood mononuclear cells. Viable CD3+CD8+CD4- lymphocytes were isolated from PBMCs by sorting on a BD FACSAria III. The Qiagen DNeasy Kit was used to extract genomic DNA from sorted cells.

This TCR was sampled from a human patient who had received a solid organ transplant and had CMV disease. The rearranged chain carries TRBV27 and TRBJ1-2, and perhaps TRBD1 as D gene, on 6 matching bases. The sample here was CD8+ T cells from blood, taken before autologous CMV-specific T cell therapy. Here the CDR3 is given as CASSPHLGGAVYGYTF. The bases are TGTGCCAGCAGTCCTCACCTAGGGGGAGCTGTCTATGGCTACACCTTC.